The table lists the clone carrying this T cell receptor beta chain with a count of one. What it binds is not known. CDR1 and CDR2 (germline): MDHEN, SYDVKM. V lost 5 bases and J lost 3, with 14 bases in between. The CDR3 covers 14 residues. The cohort excluded patients with autoimmune disease history or systemic immunosuppression. Generated by immunoSEQ multiplex PCR, the TCRdb table keeps only in-frame clones and is missing some. This sample has about 80,000 clones; 90% to 95% occur once, and the top ten carry approximately 0.7%. These data belong to a study of OX40 agonist ivuxolimab in advanced cancers. At the level of the study: The study treated patients with ivuxolimab, an agonistic anti-OX40 (CD134) antibody.

Study findings and constraints: Dose levels from 0.1 to 3.0 mg/kg saw CD4+ and CD8+ blood T cells expand clonally by week 6.

The sequences come from CD4+ or CD8+ T cells sorted from blood, collected in a trial of the OX40 agonist ivuxolimab. This chain links TRBV28 with TRBJ2-7; D remains ambiguous. The TCR was taken from an adult with an advanced solid tumor such as melanoma, head and neck, liver or kidney cancer. CDR3 region: CASSPTRTGYEQYF. The CDR3 DNA reads TGTGCCAGCAGTCCTACGCGTACGGGCTACGAGCAGTACTTC.